This T cell receptor beta chain was profiled in a study of regulatory T cells in long-lasting Graves disease. CDR3 length equals 15 residues. Germline V gene data show CDR1 as MNHNS and CDR2 as SASEGT. Trimming took 3 bases from V and 3 from J, leaving 14 bases between them. This clonotype was seen many times. Time point here: newly diagnosed GD, antithyroid drugs for less than 3 months. PBMCs were the source of the RNA used for TCR sequencing. Construction of TCR beta libraries relied on iRepertoire HTBI primers and on Arm-PCR targeting CDR3 regions. TCRdb called the multiplex PCR reads again in MiXCR, with one record for every CDR3 protein. There are hundreds of thousands of distinct CDR3 sequences in the sample; 15% occur only once, and about 20% lies in the top ten.

The TCR sequence derives from a female donor with Graves disease. The sample here was peripheral blood mononuclear cells (PBMCs), taken at new diagnosis, from a patient treated with antithyroid drugs. This chain connects TRBV6-1 to TRBJ1-1, with a possible D match to TRBD1 (6 bases). This chain's CDR3 is CASSDYGGLYTEAFF. The CDR3 bases are TGTGCCAGCAGTGATTACGGGGGCCTGTACACTGAAGCTTTCTTT.